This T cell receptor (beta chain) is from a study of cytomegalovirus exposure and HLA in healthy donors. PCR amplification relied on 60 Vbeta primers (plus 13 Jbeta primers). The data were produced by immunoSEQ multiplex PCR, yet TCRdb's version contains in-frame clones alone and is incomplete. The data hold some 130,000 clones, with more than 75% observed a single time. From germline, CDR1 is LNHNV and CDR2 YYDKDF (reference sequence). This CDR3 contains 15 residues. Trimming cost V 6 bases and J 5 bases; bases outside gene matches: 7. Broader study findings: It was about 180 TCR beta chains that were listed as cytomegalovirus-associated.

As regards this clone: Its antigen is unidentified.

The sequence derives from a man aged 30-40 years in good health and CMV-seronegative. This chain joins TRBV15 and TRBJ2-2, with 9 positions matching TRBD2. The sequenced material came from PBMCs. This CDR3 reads CATRAGGLGTGELFF. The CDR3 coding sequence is TGTGCCACCAGGGCGGGGGGGCTAGGTACCGGGGAGCTGTTTTTT.